This T cell receptor beta chain was captured in a study of CD8+ T cells in alopecia areata. Sequencing templates came from extracted RNA that was reverse transcribed into cDNA. Repertoires were generated with immunoSEQ multiplex PCR, while TCRdb's copy carries only in-frame clones and drops some. The top ten clones hold about 0.89% of a sample with around 300,000 clones, about 60% of them seen once. Trimming removed 0 bases from V and 3 bases from J, with 7 bases in between. The CDR3 covers 14 residues. CDR1 and CDR2 (germline): SGDLS, YYNGEE. Treatment described: oral pan-JAK inhibitor, 5-10 mg twice daily.

This sequence originates from a human donor with alopecia areata. Sequenced here: CD4+ T cells sorted from blood, sampled between weeks 51 and 54, from a patient treated with tofacitinib. The gene calls are TRBV9 and TRBJ2-1; D call uncertain. This chain's CDR3 is CASSVGGYYNEQFF. The DNA of the CDR3 is TGTGCCAGCAGCGTAGGCGGTTACTACAATGAGCAGTTCTTC.